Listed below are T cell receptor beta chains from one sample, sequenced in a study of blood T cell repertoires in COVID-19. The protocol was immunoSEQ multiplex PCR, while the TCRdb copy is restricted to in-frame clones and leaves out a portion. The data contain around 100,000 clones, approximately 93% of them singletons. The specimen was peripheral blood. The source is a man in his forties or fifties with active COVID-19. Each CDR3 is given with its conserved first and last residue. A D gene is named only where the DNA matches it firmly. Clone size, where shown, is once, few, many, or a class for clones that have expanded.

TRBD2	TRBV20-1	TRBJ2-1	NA	CSASGHGTSGGYNEQFF	TGCAGTGCTAGTGGCCACGGGACTAGCGGGGGCTACAATGAGCAGTTCTTC
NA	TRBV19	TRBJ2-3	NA	CATLPPDTDTQYF	TGTGCCACCCTACCGCCTGACACAGATACGCAGTATTTT
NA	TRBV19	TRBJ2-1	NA	CASSIEPSSSYNEQFF	TGTGCCAGTAGTATCGAGCCTTCAAGCTCCTACAATGAGCAGTTCTTC
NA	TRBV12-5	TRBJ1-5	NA	CASGLSHLINQPQHF	TGTGCTAGTGGTTTGTCCCATCTAATTAATCAGCCCCAGCATTTT
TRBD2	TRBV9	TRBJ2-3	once	CASSVGAGGTPDTQYF	TGTGCCAGCAGCGTAGGAGCGGGGGGGACCCCAGATACGCAGTATTTT
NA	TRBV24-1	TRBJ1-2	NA	CATSDPTKGGGYTF	TGTGCCACCAGTGATCCGACTAAGGGCGGTGGCTACACCTTC
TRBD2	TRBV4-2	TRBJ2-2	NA	CASSQSPAGGVNFDTGANTGELFF	TGTGCCAGCAGCCAATCGCCAGCGGGGGGCGTCAACTTCGATACGGGAGCGAACACCGGGGAGCTGTTTTTT
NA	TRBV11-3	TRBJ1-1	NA	CASSPSRDTEAFF	TGTGCCAGCAGCCCCTCAAGAGACACTGAAGCTTTCTTT
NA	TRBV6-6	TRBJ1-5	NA	CASSPVGADSNQPQHF	TGTGCCAGCAGTCCAGTTGGGGCGGATAGCAATCAGCCCCAGCATTTT
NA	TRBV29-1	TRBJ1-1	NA	CSVNRMALMNTEAFF	TGCAGCGTCAACAGGATGGCCCTTATGAACACTGAAGCTTTCTTT
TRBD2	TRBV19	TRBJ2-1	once	CASTERGDNEQFF	TGTGCCAGTACCGAGCGGGGGGATAATGAGCAGTTCTTC
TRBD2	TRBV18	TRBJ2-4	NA	CASSPVSGGGKNIQYF	TGTGCCAGCTCACCAGTATCTGGGGGGGGCAAAAACATTCAGTACTTC
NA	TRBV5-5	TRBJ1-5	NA	CASSTVISNQPQHF	TGTGCCAGCAGCACAGTGATTAGCAATCAGCCCCAGCATTTT
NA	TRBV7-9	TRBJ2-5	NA	CASSPPLAGRVRETQYF	TGTGCCAGCAGCCCACCTCTGGCGGGAAGAGTCAGGGAGACCCAGTACTTC
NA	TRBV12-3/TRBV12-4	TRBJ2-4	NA	CASSYPAKNIQYF	TGTGCCAGCAGTTATCCGGCCAAAAACATTCAGTACTTC
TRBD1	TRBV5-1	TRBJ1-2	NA	CASSLIQGEYGYTF	TGCGCCAGCAGCTTGATTCAGGGGGAATATGGCTACACCTTC
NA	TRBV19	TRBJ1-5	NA	CASRVEGGGGQPQHF	TGTGCCAGTAGAGTAGAGGGCGGGGGTGGTCAGCCCCAGCATTTT
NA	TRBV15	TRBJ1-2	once	CATSREPPRDYTF	TGTGCCACCAGCAGAGAACCTCCGCGCGATTACACCTTC
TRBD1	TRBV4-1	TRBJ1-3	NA	CASTQTGGPRSGNTIYF	TGCGCCAGCACCCAGACAGGGGGCCCTCGCTCTGGAAACACCATATATTTT
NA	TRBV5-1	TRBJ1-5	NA	CASSPGSGNQPQHF	TGCGCCAGCAGCCCAGGGTCGGGCAATCAGCCCCAGCATTTT
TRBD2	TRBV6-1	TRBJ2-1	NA	CASSEGPSGRVNNEQFF	TGTGCCAGCAGTGAGGGCCCTAGCGGGAGGGTCAACAATGAGCAGTTCTTC
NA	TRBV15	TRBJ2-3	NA	CATSRDRGGSTDTQYF	TGTGCCACCAGCAGAGATCGAGGCGGGAGCACAGATACGCAGTATTTT
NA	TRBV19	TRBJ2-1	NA	CASSPGQSSYNEQFF	TGTGCCAGTAGTCCTGGACAGAGCTCCTACAATGAGCAGTTCTTC
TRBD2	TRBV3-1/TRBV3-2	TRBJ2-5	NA	CASSPGLAGSETQYF	TGTGCCAGCAGCCCGGGACTAGCGGGGTCCGAGACCCAGTACTTC
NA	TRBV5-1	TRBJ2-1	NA	CASSIADTQYNEQFF	TGCGCCAGCAGCATTGCGGACACCCAGTACAATGAGCAGTTCTTC
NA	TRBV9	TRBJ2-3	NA	CASSVSSTSTDTQYF	TGTGCCAGCAGCGTCTCTAGCACAAGCACAGATACGCAGTATTTT
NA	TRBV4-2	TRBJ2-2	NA	CASSQFRGNTGELFF	TGTGCCAGCAGCCAGTTCAGGGGGAACACCGGGGAGCTGTTTTTT
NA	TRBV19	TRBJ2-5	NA	CASSRTNQETQYF	TGTGCCAGTAGCCGGACAAACCAAGAGACCCAGTACTTC
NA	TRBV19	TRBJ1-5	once	CASSISEEVSNQPQHF	TGTGCCAGTAGTATTTCGGAAGAGGTGAGCAATCAGCCCCAGCATTTT
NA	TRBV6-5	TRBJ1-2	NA	CASRRTRQARGGYTF	TGTGCCAGCAGAAGGACCCGACAGGCCAGAGGTGGCTACACCTTC
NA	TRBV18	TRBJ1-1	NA	CASSQYRANTEAFF	TGTGCCAGCTCTCAGTACAGGGCGAACACTGAAGCTTTCTTT
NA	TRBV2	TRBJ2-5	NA	CASSEGVGLGRGQYF	TGTGCCAGCAGTGAAGGGGTAGGCCTGGGTAGGGGCCAGTACTTC
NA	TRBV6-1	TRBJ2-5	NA	CASSEEGGETQYF	TGTGCCAGCAGTGAGGAGGGCGGAGAGACCCAGTACTTC
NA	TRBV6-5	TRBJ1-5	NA	CASRAGNQPQHF	TGTGCCAGCAGGGCGGGAAATCAGCCCCAGCATTTT
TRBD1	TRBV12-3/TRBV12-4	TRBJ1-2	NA	CASRTQGASGYTF	TGTGCCAGCAGAACCCAGGGGGCGAGCGGCTACACCTTC
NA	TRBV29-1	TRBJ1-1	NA	CSDHSGAFF	TGCAGCGACCACAGTGGAGCTTTCTTT
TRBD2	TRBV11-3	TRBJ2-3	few	CASSSPGLAGSGTDTQYF	TGTGCCAGCAGCTCTCCGGGACTAGCGGGCTCAGGCACAGATACGCAGTATTTT
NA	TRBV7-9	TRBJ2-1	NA	CASSFPVNEQFF	TGTGCCAGCAGCTTTCCAGTGAATGAGCAGTTCTTC
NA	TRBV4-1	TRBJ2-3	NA	CASSPASEYQGTQYF	TGCGCCAGCAGCCCAGCATCAGAATATCAGGGTACGCAGTATTTT
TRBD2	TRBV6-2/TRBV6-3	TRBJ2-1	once	CASSRMRGGGAAEQFF	TGTGCCAGCAGCAGGATGCGGGGGGGCGGGGCCGCAGAGCAGTTCTTC
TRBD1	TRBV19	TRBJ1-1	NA	CASSIGFRTGSAFF	TGTGCCAGTAGTATAGGGTTCCGGACAGGGTCAGCTTTCTTT
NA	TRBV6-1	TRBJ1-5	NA	CASSDNGARGNQPQHF	TGTGCCAGCAGTGACAATGGGGCTCGGGGCAATCAGCCCCAGCATTTT
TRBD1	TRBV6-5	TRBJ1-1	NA	CASRETGGNTEAFF	TGTGCCAGCAGGGAGACAGGGGGGAACACTGAAGCTTTCTTT
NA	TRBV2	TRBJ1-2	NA	CASKNRDTGRGYTF	TGTGCCAGCAAGAACCGGGACACCGGACGCGGCTACACCTTC
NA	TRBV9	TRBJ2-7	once	CASSVGQPANYEQYF	TGTGCCAGCAGCGTAGGGCAGCCAGCGAACTACGAGCAGTACTTC